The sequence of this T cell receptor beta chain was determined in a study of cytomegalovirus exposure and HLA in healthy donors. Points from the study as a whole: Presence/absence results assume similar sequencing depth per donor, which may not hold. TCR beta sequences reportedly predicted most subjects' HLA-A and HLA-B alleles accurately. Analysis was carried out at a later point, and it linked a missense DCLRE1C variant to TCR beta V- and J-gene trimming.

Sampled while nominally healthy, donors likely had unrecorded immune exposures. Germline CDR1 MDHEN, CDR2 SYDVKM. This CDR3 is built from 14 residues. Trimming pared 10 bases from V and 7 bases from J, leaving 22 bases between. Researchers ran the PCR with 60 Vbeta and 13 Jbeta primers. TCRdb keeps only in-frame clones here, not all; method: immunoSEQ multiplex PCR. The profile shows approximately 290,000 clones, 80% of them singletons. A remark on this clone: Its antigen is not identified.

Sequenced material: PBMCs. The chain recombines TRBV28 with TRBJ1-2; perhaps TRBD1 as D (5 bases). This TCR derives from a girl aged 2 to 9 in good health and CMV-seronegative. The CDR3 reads CATCPRDGRFGYTF. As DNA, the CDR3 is TGTGCCACCTGCCCCAGGGATGGTCGATTTGGCTACACCTTC.